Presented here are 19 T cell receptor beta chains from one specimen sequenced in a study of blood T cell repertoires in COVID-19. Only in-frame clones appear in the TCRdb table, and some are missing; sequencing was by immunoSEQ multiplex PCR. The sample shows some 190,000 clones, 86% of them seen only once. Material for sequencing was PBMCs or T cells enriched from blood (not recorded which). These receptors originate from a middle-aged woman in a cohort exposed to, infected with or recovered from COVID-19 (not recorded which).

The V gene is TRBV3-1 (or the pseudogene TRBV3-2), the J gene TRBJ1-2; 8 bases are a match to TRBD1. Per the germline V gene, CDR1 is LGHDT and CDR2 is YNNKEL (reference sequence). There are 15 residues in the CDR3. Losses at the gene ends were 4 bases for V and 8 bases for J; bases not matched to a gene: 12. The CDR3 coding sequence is TGTGCCAGCAGCCCCACTACTGGACAGGGTAACGGCTACACCTTC. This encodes CASSPTTGQGNGYTF.

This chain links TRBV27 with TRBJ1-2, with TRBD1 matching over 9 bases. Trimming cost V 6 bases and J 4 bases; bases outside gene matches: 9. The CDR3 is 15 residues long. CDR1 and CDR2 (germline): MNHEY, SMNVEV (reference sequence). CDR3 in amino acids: CASRMGTGLTYGYTF. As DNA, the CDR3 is TGTGCCAGCAGAATGGGGACAGGGCTAACCTATGGCTACACCTTC.

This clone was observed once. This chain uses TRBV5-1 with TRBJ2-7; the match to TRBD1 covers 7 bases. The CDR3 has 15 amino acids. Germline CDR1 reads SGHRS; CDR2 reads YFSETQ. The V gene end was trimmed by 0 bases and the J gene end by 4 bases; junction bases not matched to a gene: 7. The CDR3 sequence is CASSLDAGGLYEQYF. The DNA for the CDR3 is TGCGCCAGCAGCTTGGACGCAGGGGGTTTGTACGAGCAGTACTTC.

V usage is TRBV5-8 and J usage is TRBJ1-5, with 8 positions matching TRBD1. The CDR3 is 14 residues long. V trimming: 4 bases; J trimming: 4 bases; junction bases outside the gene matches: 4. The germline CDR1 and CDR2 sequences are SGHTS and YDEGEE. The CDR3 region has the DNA TGTGCCAGCAGCCCCGACAGGGGAAATCAGCCCCAGCATTTT. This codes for CASSPDRGNQPQHF.

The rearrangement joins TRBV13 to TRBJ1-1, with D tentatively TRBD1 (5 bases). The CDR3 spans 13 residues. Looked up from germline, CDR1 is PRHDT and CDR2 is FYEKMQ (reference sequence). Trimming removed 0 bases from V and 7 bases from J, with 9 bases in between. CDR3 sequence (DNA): TGTGCCAGCAGCTTAGGAGGGCAGGGTGAAGCTTTCTTT. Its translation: CASSLGGQGEAFF.

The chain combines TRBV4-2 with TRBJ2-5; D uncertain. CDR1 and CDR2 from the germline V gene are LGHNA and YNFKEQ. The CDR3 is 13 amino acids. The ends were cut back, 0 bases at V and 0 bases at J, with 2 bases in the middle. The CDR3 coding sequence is TGTGCCAGCAGCCAAGACTACCAAGAGACCCAGTACTTC. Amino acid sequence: CASSQDYQETQYF.

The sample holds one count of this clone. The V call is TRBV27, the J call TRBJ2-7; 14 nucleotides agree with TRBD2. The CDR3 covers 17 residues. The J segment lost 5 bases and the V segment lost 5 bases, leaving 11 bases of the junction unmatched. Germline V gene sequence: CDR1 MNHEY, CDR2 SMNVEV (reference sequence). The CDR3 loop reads CASSPMRTSGRPHEQYF. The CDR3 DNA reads TGTGCCAGCAGTCCTATGCGGACTAGCGGGAGGCCCCACGAGCAGTACTTC.

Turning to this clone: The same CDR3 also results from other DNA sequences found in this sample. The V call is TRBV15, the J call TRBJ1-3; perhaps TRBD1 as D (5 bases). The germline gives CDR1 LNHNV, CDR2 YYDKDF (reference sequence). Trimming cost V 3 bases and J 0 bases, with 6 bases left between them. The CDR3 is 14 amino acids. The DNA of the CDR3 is TGTGCCACCAGCAGGGACAACTCTGGAAACACCATATATTTT. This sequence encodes CATSRDNSGNTIYF.

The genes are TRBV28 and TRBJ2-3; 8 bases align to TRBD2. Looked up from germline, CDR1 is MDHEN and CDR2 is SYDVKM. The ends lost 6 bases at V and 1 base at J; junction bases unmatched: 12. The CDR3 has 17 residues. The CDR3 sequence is CASSPGPGSGGTDTQYF. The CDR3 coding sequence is TGTGCCAGCAGCCCCGGGCCGGGTAGCGGGGGCACAGATACGCAGTATTTT.

The CDR3 region has the DNA TGTGCCAGCAGCCATGGGACTTACAATGAGCAGTTCTTC. Its translation is CASSHGTYNEQFF. J is TRBJ2-1 and V is TRBV3-1 (or the pseudogene TRBV3-2), with D possibly matching TRBD2 (6 bases). Germline V lookup: CDR1 LGHDT, CDR2 YNNKEL (reference sequence). The CDR3 runs 13 residues. V was cut by 3 bases and J by 4 bases, with 7 bases left in between.

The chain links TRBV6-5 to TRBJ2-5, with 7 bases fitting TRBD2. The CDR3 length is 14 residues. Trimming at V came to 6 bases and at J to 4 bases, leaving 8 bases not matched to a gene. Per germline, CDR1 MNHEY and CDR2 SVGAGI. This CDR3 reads CASSSLRGGETQYF. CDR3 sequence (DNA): TGTGCCAGCAGCTCCCTACGCGGGGGAGAGACCCAGTACTTC.

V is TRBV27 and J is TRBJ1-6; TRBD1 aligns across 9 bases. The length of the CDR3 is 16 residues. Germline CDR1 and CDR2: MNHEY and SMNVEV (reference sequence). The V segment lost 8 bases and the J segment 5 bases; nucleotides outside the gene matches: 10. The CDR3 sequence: CASRPRTGANNSPLHF. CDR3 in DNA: TGTGCCAGCCGACCCAGGACAGGGGCAAATAATTCACCCCTCCACTTT.

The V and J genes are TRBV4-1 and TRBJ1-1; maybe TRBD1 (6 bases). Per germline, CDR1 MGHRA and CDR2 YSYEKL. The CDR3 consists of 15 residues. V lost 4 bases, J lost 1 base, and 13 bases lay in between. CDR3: CASSPTPGQNTEAFF. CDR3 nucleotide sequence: TGCGCCAGCAGCCCCACCCCGGGACAGAACACTGAAGCTTTCTTT.

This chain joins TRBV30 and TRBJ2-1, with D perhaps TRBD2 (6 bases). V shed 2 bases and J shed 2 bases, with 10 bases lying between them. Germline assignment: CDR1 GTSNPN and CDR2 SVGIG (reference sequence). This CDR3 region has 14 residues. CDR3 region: CAWSLATTYNEQFF. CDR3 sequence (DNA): TGTGCCTGGAGTCTAGCGACCACCTACAATGAGCAGTTCTTC.

For the CDR3, the DNA is TGTGCCAGCAGTCGGCAGGGGAAACGAACAGTAGAGCAGTACTTC. This encodes CASSRQGKRTVEQYF. The genes are TRBV6-5 and TRBJ2-7, with D maybe TRBD1 (6 bases). Germline V lookup: CDR1 MNHEY, CDR2 SVGAGI. V gave up 5 bases and J gave up 7 bases, with 21 bases separating them. CDR3 size: 15 residues.

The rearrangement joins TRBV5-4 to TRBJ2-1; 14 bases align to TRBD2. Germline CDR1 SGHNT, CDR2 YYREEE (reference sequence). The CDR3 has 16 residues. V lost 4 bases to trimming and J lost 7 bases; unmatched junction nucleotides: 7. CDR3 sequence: CASSVGLAGVVNEQFF. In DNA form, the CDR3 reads TGTGCCAGCAGCGTGGGACTAGCGGGAGTAGTAAATGAGCAGTTCTTC.

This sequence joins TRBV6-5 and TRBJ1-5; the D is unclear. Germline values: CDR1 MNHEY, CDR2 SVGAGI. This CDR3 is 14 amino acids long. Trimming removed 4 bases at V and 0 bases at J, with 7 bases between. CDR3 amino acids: CASSFGISNQPQHF. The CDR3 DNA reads TGTGCCAGCAGTTTCGGGATTAGCAATCAGCCCCAGCATTTT.

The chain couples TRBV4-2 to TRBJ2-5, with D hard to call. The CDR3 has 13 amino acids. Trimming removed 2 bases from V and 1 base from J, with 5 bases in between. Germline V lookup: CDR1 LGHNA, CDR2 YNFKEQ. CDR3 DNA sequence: TGTGCCAGCAGCCAACTACTCCAAGAGACCCAGTACTTC. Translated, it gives CASSQLLQETQYF.

Written as DNA, the CDR3 is TGCGCCAGCAGTTCTTTGGAGAGTTCCCTTGGGGCTTTCTTT. The encoded protein is CASSSLESSLGAFF. This chain joins TRBV10-2 and TRBJ1-1; unclear D gene. Trimming removed 5 bases from V and 11 bases from J, with 21 bases in between. From germline, CDR1 is WSHSY and CDR2 SAAADI. The CDR3 runs to 14 residues.